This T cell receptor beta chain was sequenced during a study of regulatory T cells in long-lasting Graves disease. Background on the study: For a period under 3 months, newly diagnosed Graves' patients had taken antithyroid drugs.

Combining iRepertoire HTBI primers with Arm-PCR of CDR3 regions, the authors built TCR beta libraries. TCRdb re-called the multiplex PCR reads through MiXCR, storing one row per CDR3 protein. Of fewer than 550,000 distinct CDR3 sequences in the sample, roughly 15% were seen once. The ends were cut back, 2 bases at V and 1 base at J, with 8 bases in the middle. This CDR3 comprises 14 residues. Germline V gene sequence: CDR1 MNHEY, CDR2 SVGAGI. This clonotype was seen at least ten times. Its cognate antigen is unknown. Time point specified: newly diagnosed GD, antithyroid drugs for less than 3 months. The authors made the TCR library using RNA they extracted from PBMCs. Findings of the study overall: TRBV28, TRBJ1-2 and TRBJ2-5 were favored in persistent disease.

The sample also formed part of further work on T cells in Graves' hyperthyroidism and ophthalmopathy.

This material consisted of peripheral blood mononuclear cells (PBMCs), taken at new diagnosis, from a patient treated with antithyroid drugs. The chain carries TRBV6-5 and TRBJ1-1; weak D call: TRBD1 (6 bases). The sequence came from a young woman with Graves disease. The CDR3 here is CASSYARGNTEAFF. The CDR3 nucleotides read TGTGCCAGCAGTTACGCCAGGGGGAACACTGAAGCTTTCTTT.